A selection of T cell receptor beta chains follows, all from one sample in a study of blood T cell repertoires in COVID-19. The data were produced by immunoSEQ multiplex PCR, yet TCRdb's version contains in-frame clones alone and is incomplete. This sample has about 98,000 clones, with about 81% found just once. Sequencing input: peripheral blood. The origin of the receptors is a man between 70 and 80 years old with acute or convalescent COVID-19. The CDR3 runs from the conserved cysteine through the conserved F or W. D genes are given only for firm matches. Rows give clone size only sometimes, using once, few, many, or a class for an expanded clone.

>few|TRBD1|TRBJ1-2|TRBV7-2
CASSGQGDYGYTF
TGTGCCAGCAGCGGACAGGGGGATTATGGCTACACCTTC
>.|TRBD1|TRBJ2-7|TRBV6-1
CASSEPGQGASYEQYF
TGTGCCAGCAGTGAGCCGGGACAGGGGGCCTCCTACGAGCAGTACTTC
>.|TRBD2|TRBJ2-1|TRBV2
CASSAALAASTNEQFF
TGTGCCAGCAGTGCGGCTCTAGCGGCATCCACCAATGAGCAGTTCTTC
>.|TRBD2|TRBJ2-1|TRBV15
CATSRDVASGRRFF
TGTGCCACCAGCAGAGATGTTGCTAGCGGGAGACGGTTCTTC
>.|.|TRBJ2-7|TRBV27
CASSFARMYEQYF
TGTGCCAGCAGTTTCGCTAGGATGTACGAGCAGTACTTC
>.|.|TRBJ2-7|TRBV7-6
CASSFGQGRWNEQYF
TGTGCCAGCAGCTTTGGCCAGGGCCGGTGGAACGAGCAGTACTTC
>once|TRBD1|TRBJ2-5|TRBV19
CASTTGTEDSGTQYF
TGTGCCAGTACGACCGGGACAGAAGATTCGGGGACCCAGTACTTC
>.|TRBD2|TRBJ2-7|TRBV6-5
CASSFGLVQYF
TGTGCCAGCAGTTTTGGACTAGTGCAGTACTTC
>.|.|TRBJ2-7|TRBV9
CASSVTGAYEQYF
TGTGCCAGCAGCGTTACGGGGGCCTACGAGCAGTACTTC
>.|.|TRBJ2-3|TRBV3-1/TRBV3-2
CASSQVIGGKDTQYF
TGTGCCAGCAGCCAAGTAATAGGGGGAAAAGATACGCAGTATTTT
>.|TRBD1|TRBJ2-3|TRBV24-1
CATSASDRVTDTQYF
TGTGCCACCAGTGCTTCGGACAGGGTTACAGATACGCAGTATTTT
>.|TRBD1|TRBJ2-5|TRBV5-1
CASSLGSGGQETQYF
TGCGCCAGCAGCTTGGGGTCAGGGGGCCAAGAGACCCAGTACTTC
>few|TRBD2|TRBJ2-5|TRBV24-1
CATSDENSGKETQYF
TGTGCCACCAGTGATGAAAATAGCGGGAAGGAGACCCAGTACTTC
>.|.|TRBJ2-1|TRBV7-9
CASSPRLAGVGDPFF
TGTGCCAGCAGCCCCCGGTTGGCAGGGGTAGGTGATCCGTTCTTC
>.|TRBD2|TRBJ2-3|TRBV7-2
CASGWTSGTSTDTQYF
TGTGCCAGCGGGTGGACTAGCGGGACTAGCACAGATACGCAGTATTTT
>.|TRBD1|TRBJ2-7|TRBV7-2
CASSYDRAEQYF
TGTGCCAGCAGCTATGACAGGGCCGAGCAGTACTTC
>.|TRBD2|TRBJ2-1|TRBV7-6
CASTVSGSQMGEQFF
TGTGCCAGCACCGTTAGCGGGAGCCAAATGGGGGAGCAGTTCTTC
>.|.|TRBJ1-2|TRBV29-1
CSARAGGASGYTF
TGCAGCGCCCGAGCGGGGGGCGCATCTGGCTACACCTTC
>.|.|TRBJ2-1|TRBV12-5
CASGLVPGSYNEQFF
TGTGCTAGTGGTTTGGTACCAGGCTCCTACAATGAGCAGTTCTTC
>.|.|TRBJ2-2|TRBV14
CASSQEAGAVLTGELFF
TGTGCCAGCAGCCAAGAGGCGGGGGCGGTTCTCACCGGGGAGCTGTTTTTT
>once|TRBD2|TRBJ2-3|TRBV5-8
CASSLAASGFTDTQYF
TGTGCCAGCAGCTTGGCGGCTAGCGGGTTCACAGATACGCAGTATTTT
>few|.|TRBJ2-5|TRBV30
CAWISRGGETQYF
TGTGCCTGGATTAGCCGAGGGGGAGAGACCCAGTACTTC
>.|.|TRBJ2-1|TRBV5-1
CASSQDNEYNEQFF
TGCGCCAGCAGCCAAGACAACGAATACAATGAGCAGTTCTTC
>.|.|TRBJ2-7|TRBV28
CASSHPTRRDEQYF
TGTGCCAGCAGTCACCCGACTAGACGAGACGAGCAGTACTTC
>many|.|TRBJ2-3|TRBV28
CASRLIRSGTDTQYF
TGTGCCAGCAGGCTGATTCGTAGCGGAACAGATACGCAGTATTTT
>.|.|TRBJ2-7|TRBV9
CASSETTGYEQYF
TGTGCCAGCAGCGAAACCACGGGGTACGAGCAGTACTTC
>.|.|TRBJ1-1|TRBV28
CASAYTEAFF
TGTGCCAGCGCGTACACTGAAGCTTTCTTT
>.|TRBD1|TRBJ1-1|TRBV7-3
CASSSQGAGYTEAFF
TGTGCCAGCAGCTCGCAGGGGGCTGGGTACACTGAAGCTTTCTTT
>few|.|TRBJ1-4|TRBV5-5
CASAFGVNEKLFF
TGTGCCAGCGCCTTCGGGGTTAATGAAAAACTGTTTTTT
>.|.|TRBJ2-7|TRBV2
CASIPGLNYEQYF
TGTGCCAGCATCCCTGGACTAAACTACGAGCAGTACTTC
>.|TRBD2|TRBJ2-7|TRBV29-1
CSVAGTSGSYEQYF
TGCAGCGTTGCCGGAACTAGCGGCTCCTACGAGCAGTACTTC
>.|.|TRBJ1-4|TRBV4-2
CASSQAGSHVF
TGTGCCAGCAGCCAGGCCGGGTCCCATGTTTTT
>.|TRBD2|TRBJ2-2|TRBV7-3
CASSTGLAGAGELFF
TGTGCCAGCAGCACGGGACTAGCGGGAGCCGGGGAGCTGTTTTTT
>.|TRBD1|TRBJ2-7|TRBV7-9
CASSPSVDRGWTYEQYF
TGTGCCAGCAGCCCAAGCGTCGACAGGGGGTGGACCTACGAGCAGTACTTC
>.|TRBD1|TRBJ1-6|TRBV7-9
CASSPGQGNSPLHF
TGTGCCAGCAGCCCGGGACAGGGGAATTCACCCCTCCACTTT
>.|TRBD2|TRBJ2-1|TRBV28
CASSWTSGYNEQFF
TGTGCCAGCAGTTGGACTAGCGGATACAATGAGCAGTTCTTC
>.|TRBD1|TRBJ2-7|TRBV4-1
CASSQLGTVSEQYF
TGCGCCAGCAGCCAACTAGGGACAGTGAGCGAGCAGTACTTC
>.|.|TRBJ1-1|TRBV19
CASSILTGLLPGNTEAFF
TGTGCCAGTAGTATCCTGACAGGTCTTCTTCCCGGGAACACTGAAGCTTTCTTT
>once|.|TRBJ1-4|TRBV2
CASSEQGQTNEKLFF
TGTGCCAGCAGTGAACAGGGTCAAACTAATGAAAAACTGTTTTTT
>once|.|TRBJ1-1|TRBV5-1
CASSLVSPATEAFF
TGCGCCAGCAGCTTGGTTAGCCCCGCCACTGAAGCTTTCTTT
>.|.|TRBJ1-1|TRBV19
CASSIGLSNTEAFF
TGTGCCAGTAGTATTGGGCTTTCGAACACTGAAGCTTTCTTT
>.|TRBD2|TRBJ2-1|TRBV4-3
CASSRREGLGNEQFF
TGCGCCAGCAGCCGGCGGGAGGGCCTGGGTAATGAGCAGTTCTTC
>.|.|TRBJ2-7|TRBV27
CASSLYTTPHPYEQYF
TGTGCCAGCAGTTTATATACCACACCTCATCCCTACGAGCAGTACTTC
>.|TRBD2|TRBJ2-1|TRBV6-2/TRBV6-3
CASSYSTSGFNNEQFF
TGTGCCAGCAGTTACTCCACTAGCGGGTTTAACAATGAGCAGTTCTTC
>.|TRBD1|TRBJ1-4|TRBV5-1
CASSLRDSTTNEKLFF
TGCGCCAGCAGCTTACGGGACAGTACAACTAATGAAAAACTGTTTTTT
>.|TRBD2|TRBJ2-5|TRBV4-3
CASSQTGTSGQETQYF
TGCGCCAGCAGCCAAACCGGGACTAGCGGCCAAGAGACCCAGTACTTC
>.|.|TRBJ2-1|TRBV5-1
CASSPNQADNEQFF
TGCGCCAGCAGCCCAAATCAGGCCGACAATGAGCAGTTCTTC
>.|.|TRBJ1-2|TRBV5-1
CASSLDQGMGYTF
TGCGCCAGCAGCTTGGACCAGGGGATGGGCTACACCTTC
>once|.|TRBJ1-6|TRBV4-3
CASSQDWVQGREYNSPLHF
TGCGCCAGCAGCCAAGATTGGGTACAGGGAAGGGAGTATAATTCACCCCTCCACTTT
>.|TRBD1|TRBJ2-7|TRBV5-1
CASSRGTGEFAYEQYF
TGCGCCAGCAGTAGGGGGACAGGGGAGTTTGCCTACGAGCAGTACTTC
>.|.|TRBJ2-5|TRBV27
CASSLRTGDQETQYF
TGTGCCAGCAGTTTGCGTACAGGAGATCAAGAGACCCAGTACTTC
>.|TRBD2|TRBJ2-1|TRBV28
CASSGAGTSFWEQFF
TGTGCCAGCAGTGGAGCCGGGACTAGCTTCTGGGAGCAGTTCTTC
>.|TRBD1|TRBJ2-5|TRBV6-5
CASSPTGGVSETQYF
TGTGCCAGCAGCCCGACAGGGGGCGTTTCAGAGACCCAGTACTTC
>.|TRBD1|TRBJ2-3|TRBV7-7
CASSSTGEGGTQYF
TGTGCTAGCAGCTCCACAGGGGAAGGGGGTACGCAGTATTTT